This T cell receptor (beta chain) came from a study of blood T cell repertoires in COVID-19. Study-wide background: T cells, B-cell-depleted T cells, or PBMCs supplied cDNA or gDNA.

With 1 base clipped from V and 4 bases from J, the junction kept 4 bases outside the gene matches. CDR1 is SQVTM, CDR2 ANQGSEA, per germline. The CDR3 consists of 15 residues. Methods used by the authors: The authors estimated nucleated cell counts from reference gene primer amplification. Profiling relied on immunoSEQ multiplex PCR, and the TCRdb table lists in-frame clones only, not all of them. The V and J calls and the clone size are those of that table, but D and trimming were determined from the DNA. The sample has under 200,000 clones, 86% seen once; the top ten hold around 23%. This rearrangement joins TRBV29-1 to TRBJ2-1; TRBD1 agrees at 10 bases. The sample consisted of PBMCs or T cells enriched from blood (not recorded which). The TCR sequence derives from a woman in her forties in a cohort exposed to, infected with or recovered from COVID-19 (not recorded which). The CDR3 coding sequence is TGCAGCGTTGAAGGCGGGACAGGGGTTTACAATGAGCAGTTCTTC. Translated: CSVEGGTGVYNEQFF.